One sample yielded the 17 T cell receptor beta chains listed below, sequenced in a study of T cells in Graves' hyperthyroidism and ophthalmopathy. It was RNA transcripts that yielded the amplified TCR beta CDR3 regions. A first-round RT-PCR of the TCR CDR3 used the HTBI primer set. TCRdb reanalysed the multiplex PCR reads using MiXCR and keeps one entry per CDR3 protein. In the table there are roughly 660,000 distinct CDR3 sequences, roughly 17% of which are singletons. The sample was blood. Receptors originate from a man between 50 and 59 years old with Graves' hyperthyroidism.

This clonotype has a count of ten or more. This rearrangement joins TRBV28 to TRBJ2-4; 8 bases line up with TRBD1. CDR3 length: 16 residues. In germline, CDR1 is MDHEN, CDR2 SYDVKM. Trimming at V came to 6 bases and at J to 0 bases, leaving 7 bases not matched to a gene. The CDR3, as DNA: TGTGCCAGCAGCCAGACAGGGGCTCTAGCCAAAAACATTCAGTACTTC. Its translation is CASSQTGALAKNIQYF. The full variable domain, completed using reference TRBV28 and TRBJ2-4, is DVKVTQSSRYLVKRTGEKVFLECVQDMDHENMFWYRQDPGLGLRLIYFSYDVKMKEKGDIPEGYSVSREKKERFSLILESASTNQTSMYLCASSQTGALAKNIQYFGAGTRLSVL.

V and J are TRBV5-1 and TRBJ2-1, with TRBD1 matching 10 bases. This CDR3 is built from 18 residues. Germline CDR1 reads SGHRS; CDR2 reads YFSETQ. After removal of 3 bases from V and 10 bases from J, the junction contained 19 bases not matched to a gene. CDR3 protein: CASSYHGQGGSGASEQFF. CDR3 bases: TGCGCCAGCAGCTACCATGGACAGGGGGGGTCGGGAGCTTCCGAGCAGTTCTTC.

This clonotype occurred many times. The rearrangement joins TRBV28 to TRBJ2-3; possibly TRBD1 for D (6 bases). CDR3 length equals 16 residues. Germline assignment: CDR1 MDHEN and CDR2 SYDVKM. Trimming took 7 bases from V and 3 from J, leaving 20 bases between them. The chain's CDR3 is CASITAAQGETDTQYF. The CDR3, as DNA: TGTGCCAGCATTACCGCTGCACAGGGAGAAACAGATACGCAGTATTTT.

The table lists this clonotype with many counts. The chain has TRBV19 and TRBJ2-1, with D maybe TRBD2 (5 bases). Per germline, CDR1 LNHDA and CDR2 SQIVND (reference sequence). V lost 6 bases and J 9 bases, leaving 9 bases between the germline ends. The CDR3 spans 11 residues. This chain's CDR3 is CASRMGSEQFF. CDR3 coding DNA: TGTGCCAGTAGAATGGGGAGTGAGCAGTTCTTC.

V gene TRBV20-1 combines with J gene TRBJ2-6; D gene ambiguous. The CDR3 spans 16 residues. Trimming stripped 0 bases from V and 3 bases from J, with 12 bases between. The germline V gene has CDR1 DFQATT and CDR2 SNEGSKA (reference sequence). The CDR3 DNA follows: TGCAGTGCTAGAGATCAGACGGGCGGTGGGGCCAACGTCCTGACTTTC. Its translation: CSARDQTGGGANVLTF.

Ten or more counts support this clonotype. The rearrangement uses TRBV20-1 and TRBJ2-1; 11 bases fit TRBD2. This CDR3 has 16 amino acids. Germline V gives CDR1 DFQATT, CDR2 SNEGSKA (reference sequence). V was pared by 6 bases and J by 9 bases, with 16 bases of the junction left unmatched. CDR3 nucleotide sequence: TGCAGTGCCAGTCCTGGTAGCGGGAGGGCCACGGCTGAGCAGTTCTTC. Protein: CSASPGSGRATAEQFF.

Turning to this clonotype: This may stem from a read error, because a much larger clone lies one nucleotide away. No conserved phenylalanine or tryptophan is present at the end of the CDR3, so a read error is the likely explanation. The chain carries TRBV28 and TRBJ1-2, with D unresolved. CDR3 length: 15 amino acids. Germline V CDR1 and CDR2: MDHEN, SYDVKM. Trimming removed 5 bases from V and 3 bases from J, with 16 bases in between. The CDR3 DNA sequence: TGTGCCAGCAGTCTCCGGGAGCAAACGGACTATGGCTACACCTCC. Amino acids: CASSLREQTDYGYTS.

V and J are TRBV14 and TRBJ1-6, with 7 bases that match TRBD1. The germline CDR1 and CDR2 sequences are SGHDN and FVKESK. The CDR3 contains 14 residues. J gave up 5 bases and V 4 bases, and 2 bases lay outside the gene matches. The CDR3 sequence: CASSRDSNNSPLHF. The CDR3 region has the DNA TGTGCCAGCAGCCGGGACAGCAATAATTCACCCCTCCACTTT.

This clonotype was counted only a few times. The V gene is TRBV19, the J gene TRBJ2-1; D remains unclear. V gave up 5 bases and J gave up 10 bases, with 12 bases separating them. Germline V gives CDR1 LNHDA, CDR2 SQIVND (reference sequence). This CDR3 region has 12 residues. CDR3 nucleotide sequence: TGTGCCAGTAGTGCCTACCCGCTGGAGCAGTTCTTC. Encoded protein: CASSAYPLEQFF.

This clonotype was seen more than once but under ten times. CDR3 sequence reads: CASSLGGQGPYEQYF. CDR3 nucleotides: TGTGCCAGCAGCTTGGGTGGACAGGGACCCTACGAGCAGTACTTC. V gene TRBV5-4 combines with J gene TRBJ2-7; 8 nucleotides align to TRBD1. Germline CDR1 reads SGHNT; CDR2 reads YYREEE (reference sequence). This CDR3 has 15 amino acids. V shed 0 bases, J shed 2 bases, and the junction held 4 bases outside the gene matches.

The sample holds a few counts of this clonotype. The gene calls are TRBV4-2 and TRBJ2-7, with 9 bases fitting TRBD2. Germline assignment: CDR1 LGHNA and CDR2 YNFKEQ. The CDR3 loop spans 14 amino acids. The V segment lost 3 bases and the J segment 3 bases; nucleotides outside the gene matches: 3. CDR3 sequence (DNA): TGTGCCAGCAGCCAGGCACTAGCGGGCTACGAGCAGTACTTC. Protein product: CASSQALAGYEQYF.

There are a few counts of this clonotype. The V and J genes are TRBV5-1 and TRBJ2-2; TRBD1 matches 11 bases. The V and J ends lost 5 bases and 6 bases, in that order; junction bases with no gene match: 9. CDR3 length: 16 residues. Germline V gene lookup returns CDR1 SGHRS and CDR2 YFSETQ. As DNA, the CDR3 is TGCGCCAGCAGTTCCCTCGGACAGGGGGCCCCCGGGGAGCTGTTTTTT. Its translation is CASSSLGQGAPGELFF.

This clonotype has at least ten counts. The V and J genes are TRBV15 and TRBJ1-5; D is unclear. The CDR3 sequence is 14 residues long. Germline assignment: CDR1 LNHNV and CDR2 YYDKDF (reference sequence). V was shortened by 0 bases and J by 5 bases, with 8 bases between the two germline ends. The CDR3 nucleotides read TGTGCCACCAGCAGAGATATTGCAGATCAGCCCCAGCATTTT. Translation: CATSRDIADQPQHF. The full variable domain, rest sourced from reference TRBV15 and TRBJ1-5, is DAMVIQNPRYQVTQFGKPVTLSCSQTLNHNVMYWYQQKSSQAPKLLFHYYDKDFNNEADTPDNFQSRRPNTSFCFLDIRSPGLGDTAMYLCATSRDIADQPQHFGDGTRLSIL.

Ten or more counts support this clonotype. V and J are TRBV2 and TRBJ2-5, with a weak D call TRBD2 (5 bases). The V and J ends lost 1 base and 0 bases respectively, with 9 bases between them. Germline CDR1 reads SNHLY; CDR2 reads FYNNEI. This CDR3 has 15 amino acids. The CDR3 loop reads CASSEGGSHQETQYF. The DNA of the CDR3 is TGTGCCAGCAGTGAAGGAGGGAGCCACCAAGAGACCCAGTACTTC.

The sample holds many counts of this clonotype. CDR3 nucleotide sequence: TGCGCCAGCAGCCAAGTAACAGGCGCAGAAGCTTTCTTT. It encodes CASSQVTGAEAFF. V gene TRBV4-3 combines with J gene TRBJ1-1, with D possibly being TRBD1 (5 bases). V lost 1 base and J 8 bases, leaving 11 bases between the germline ends. The germline V gene has CDR1 LGHNA and CDR2 YSLEER. CDR3 length: 13 residues.

This clonotype was seen ten or more times. The chain carries TRBV6-1 and TRBJ1-1; D gene uncertain. The CDR3 sequence is 14 residues long. The germline gives CDR1 MNHNS, CDR2 SASEGT. Trimming removed 5 bases from V and 2 bases from J, with 12 bases in between. The CDR3 reads CASSWAGSNTEAFF. The CDR3 region has the DNA TGTGCCAGCAGTTGGGCAGGTTCTAACACTGAAGCTTTCTTT.

This clonotype was recorded at least ten times. This chain uses TRBV19 with TRBJ2-7; unclear D gene. This CDR3 has 11 amino acids. CDR1 LNHDA and CDR2 SQIVND come from the germline V gene (reference sequence). V was pared by 1 base and J by 7 bases, with 5 bases between. For the CDR3, the DNA is TGTGCCAGTAGTATAGGGGAAGAGCAGTACTTC. Protein sequence: CASSIGEEQYF.